Sequencing of this T cell receptor beta chain was carried out in a study of blood T cell repertoires in COVID-19. Study overall: Sources were T cells, B-cell-depleted T cells, or PBMCs; the material itself was cDNA or gDNA.

CDR3 length: 13 residues. Trimming took 4 bases from V and 4 from J, leaving 11 bases between them. CDR1 LGHDT and CDR2 YNNKEL come from the germline V gene (reference sequence). Profiled with immunoSEQ multiplex PCR; TCRdb holds only in-frame clones, not every one. The sample contains around 62,000 clones, 88% of which appear only once. The sample was peripheral blood. V is TRBV3-1 (or the pseudogene TRBV3-2) and J is TRBJ2-7; D is uncertain. The sequence came from a human donor in a cohort sampled during active COVID-19. In DNA, the CDR3 is TGTGCCAGCAGCCCCCCCGGTTCTTACGAGCAGTACTTC. Translating it yields CASSPPGSYEQYF.